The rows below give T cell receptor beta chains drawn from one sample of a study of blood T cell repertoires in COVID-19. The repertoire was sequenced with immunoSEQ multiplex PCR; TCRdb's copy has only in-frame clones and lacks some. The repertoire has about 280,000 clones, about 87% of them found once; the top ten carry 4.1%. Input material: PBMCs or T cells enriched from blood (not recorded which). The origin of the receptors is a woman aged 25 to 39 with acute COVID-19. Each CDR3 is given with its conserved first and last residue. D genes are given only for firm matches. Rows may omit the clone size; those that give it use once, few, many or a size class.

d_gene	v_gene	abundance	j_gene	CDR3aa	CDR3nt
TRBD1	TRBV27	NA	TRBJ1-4	CASSPGTGRNEKLFF	TGTGCCAGCAGTCCCGGGACAGGGAGGAATGAAAAACTGTTTTTT
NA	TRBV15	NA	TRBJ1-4	CATSRDRGNEKLFF	TGTGCCACCAGCAGAGATAGGGGGAATGAAAAACTGTTTTTT
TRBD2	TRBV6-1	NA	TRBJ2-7	CASSAPQLAGGPREQYF	TGTGCCAGCAGTGCGCCCCAACTAGCGGGAGGGCCTCGAGAGCAGTACTTC
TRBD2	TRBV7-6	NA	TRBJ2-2	CASSLGSGTNTGELFF	TGTGCCAGCAGTTTGGGTAGCGGGACGAACACCGGGGAGCTGTTTTTT
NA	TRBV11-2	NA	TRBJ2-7	CASSLVSSPAYEQYF	TGTGCCAGCAGCTTAGTATCTAGCCCAGCCTACGAGCAGTACTTC
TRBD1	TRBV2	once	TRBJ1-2	CASSQGQGYGYTF	TGTGCCAGCAGCCAAGGACAGGGGTATGGCTACACCTTC
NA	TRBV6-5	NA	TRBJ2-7	CASSYSAAGRFYEQYF	TGTGCCAGCAGTTACTCGGCGGCGGGCCGTTTTTACGAGCAGTACTTC
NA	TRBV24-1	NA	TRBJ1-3	CASEPGFGNTIYF	TGTGCCTCGGAACCGGGGTTTGGAAACACCATATATTTT
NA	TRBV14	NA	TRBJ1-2	CASSQEIDNYGYTF	TGTGCCAGCAGCCAAGAGATAGATAACTATGGCTACACCTTC
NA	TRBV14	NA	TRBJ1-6	CASSHAVGLSNNSPLHF	TGTGCCAGCAGCCATGCCGTGGGCCTATCCAATAATTCACCCCTCCACTTT
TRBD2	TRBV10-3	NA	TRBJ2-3	CATGTSGTTDTQYF	TGTGCCACCGGGACTAGCGGGACCACAGATACGCAGTATTTT
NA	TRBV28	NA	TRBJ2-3	CASSRDTDTQYF	TGTGCCAGCAGCCGGGACACAGATACGCAGTATTTT
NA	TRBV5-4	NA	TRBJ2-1	CASSKDWSSYNEQFF	TGTGCCAGCAGCAAAGACTGGAGCTCCTACAATGAGCAGTTCTTC
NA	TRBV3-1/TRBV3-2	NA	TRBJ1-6	CASSQESSYNSPLHF	TGTGCCAGCAGCCAAGAGAGCTCCTATAATTCACCCCTCCACTTT
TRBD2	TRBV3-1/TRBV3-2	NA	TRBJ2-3	CASSPGLAGDSSQYF	TGTGCCAGCAGCCCGGGACTAGCGGGGGATTCGTCGCAGTATTTT
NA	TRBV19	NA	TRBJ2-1	CASGAGNEQFF	TGTGCCAGTGGGGCGGGGAATGAGCAGTTCTTC
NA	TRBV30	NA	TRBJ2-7	CAWSVGRGVLYEQYF	TGTGCCTGGAGTGTGGGCAGGGGCGTGCTCTACGAGCAGTACTTC
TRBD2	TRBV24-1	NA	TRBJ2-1	CATSESGGLVNEQFF	TGTGCCACCAGTGAGTCGGGAGGGCTCGTCAATGAGCAGTTCTTC
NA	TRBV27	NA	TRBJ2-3	CASSPTQSGTQYF	TGTGCCAGCAGCCCGACCCAGAGCGGTACGCAGTATTTT
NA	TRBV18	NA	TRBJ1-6	CASSKRQREEDSPLHF	TGTGCCAGCTCGAAAAGACAACGGGAGGAGGATTCACCCCTCCACTTT
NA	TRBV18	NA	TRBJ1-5	CASSRGNSNQPQHF	TGTGCCAGCTCAAGAGGGAATAGCAATCAGCCCCAGCATTTT
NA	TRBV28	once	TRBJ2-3	CASSSQRSASTDTQYF	TGTGCCAGCAGTTCACAGCGGAGTGCTAGCACAGATACGCAGTATTTT
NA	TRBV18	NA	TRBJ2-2	CASPRAGVNTGELFF	TGTGCCAGCCCCCGGGCAGGGGTGAACACCGGGGAGCTGTTTTTT
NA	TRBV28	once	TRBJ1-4	CASSLPNENEKLFF	TGTGCCAGCAGTTTGCCCAACGAGAATGAAAAACTGTTTTTT
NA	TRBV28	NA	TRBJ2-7	CASSQAGRDMYF	TGTGCCAGCAGCCAAGCAGGACGGGACATGTACTTC
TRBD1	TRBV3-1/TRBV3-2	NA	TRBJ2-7	CASSPRTGVDEQYF	TGTGCCAGCAGCCCTAGGACAGGGGTTGACGAGCAGTACTTC
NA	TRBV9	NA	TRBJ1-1	CASSVGGGRDTEAFF	TGTGCCAGCAGCGTAGGTGGGGGGAGGGACACTGAAGCTTTCTTT
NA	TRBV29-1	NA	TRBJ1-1	CSVEASGYTEAFF	TGCAGCGTTGAAGCGTCAGGATACACTGAAGCTTTCTTT
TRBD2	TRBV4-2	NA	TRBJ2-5	CASSQEPAGVRETQYF	TGTGCCAGCAGCCAAGAACCAGCGGGAGTACGAGAGACCCAGTACTTC
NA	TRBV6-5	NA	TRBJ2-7	CASSYSRESYEQYF	TGTGCCAGCAGTTACTCGCGTGAGTCCTACGAGCAGTACTTC
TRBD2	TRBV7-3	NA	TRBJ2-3	CASSRGGAEDTQYF	TGTGCCAGCAGCCGCGGGGGGGCCGAAGATACGCAGTATTTT
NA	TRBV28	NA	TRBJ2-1	CASSLLLDNEQFF	TGTGCCAGCAGTTTATTACTAGACAATGAGCAGTTCTTC
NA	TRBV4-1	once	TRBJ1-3	CASSQTTSTYSGNTIYF	TGCGCCAGCAGCCAAACCACGTCAACCTACTCTGGAAACACCATATATTTT
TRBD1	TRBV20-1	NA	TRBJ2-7	CSADRAYEQYF	TGCAGTGCTGACAGGGCATACGAGCAGTACTTC
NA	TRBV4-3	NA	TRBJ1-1	CASSQGPGTEAFF	TGCGCCAGCAGCCAAGGCCCCGGCACTGAAGCTTTCTTT
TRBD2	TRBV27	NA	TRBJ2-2	CASSLSFGLAVTGELFF	TGTGCCAGCAGTTTATCCTTCGGACTAGCGGTCACCGGGGAGCTGTTTTTT
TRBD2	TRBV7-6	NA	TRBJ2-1	CASSLERTSGRSYNEQFF	TGTGCCAGCAGCTTAGAGAGGACTAGCGGGAGATCCTACAATGAGCAGTTCTTC
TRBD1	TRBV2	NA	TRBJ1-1	CASSRQGDMNTEAFF	TGTGCCAGCAGTCGACAGGGGGACATGAACACTGAAGCTTTCTTT
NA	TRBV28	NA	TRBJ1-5	CASSVPAGVSNQPQHF	TGTGCCAGCAGTGTCCCGGCAGGGGTTAGCAATCAGCCCCAGCATTTT
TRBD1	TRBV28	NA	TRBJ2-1	CASSFGTGRWNEQFF	TGTGCCAGCAGTTTTGGGACAGGGCGGTGGAATGAGCAGTTCTTC
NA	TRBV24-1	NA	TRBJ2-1	CATKTAPHLASGNEQFF	TGTGCCACCAAAACGGCCCCACACCTTGCCTCGGGTAATGAGCAGTTCTTC